This TCR beta chain is from a study of shared clonotypes between healthy human individuals. About the study: A donor's plate count was three for CD4 naive and three for CD4 memory; CD8 naive had two and CD8 memory one. Broader study findings: The donor pool, a small one, limited the genetic and exposure-history diversity represented.

Sequenced by immunoSEQ multiplex PCR; TCRdb stores in-frame clones only, minus some. The sample records more than 900,000 clones, approximately 78% being singletons. Deletions cut 5 bases from V and 0 bases from J, with 13 bases between. The germline V gene encodes CDR1 SGHVS and CDR2 FNYEAQ. The CDR3 length is 15 residues. The sample holds a few counts of this clone. The antigen remains unidentified. The gene calls are TRBV7-6 and TRBJ2-5; D not resolved. What was sequenced was memory CD4+ T cells from PBMCs. Subset defined: CD45RA-negative fraction. The sequence was collected from a man younger than 30 in good health. Some clones in this sample may be carry-over from other donors' samples. CDR3 in amino acids: CASSPQVLNQETQYF. CDR3 sequence (DNA): TGTGCCAGCAGCCCCCAGGTTCTCAACCAAGAGACCCAGTACTTC.